Each of the 9 T cell receptor beta chains below was sequenced from the same sample in a study of blood T cell repertoires in COVID-19. Here immunoSEQ multiplex PCR was the method, and the copy in TCRdb shows in-frame clones only, minus some. The table lists tens of thousands of clones, around 89% of them singletons. The sequenced sample was peripheral blood. The receptor set was obtained from a man aged 45 to 65 with COVID-19, enrolled during active disease.

The chain carries TRBV19 and TRBJ1-5, with 7 bases matching TRBD1. Trimming at V came to 7 bases and at J to 2 bases, leaving 8 bases not matched to a gene. Germline values: CDR1 LNHDA, CDR2 SQIVND (reference sequence). The CDR3 loop spans 15 amino acids. The CDR3 DNA reads TGTGCCAGTACCCTCGGGACAGTAGGCAATCAGCCCCAGCATTTT. It yields the protein CASTLGTVGNQPQHF.

The chain uses TRBV7-2 and TRBJ2-7; possibly TRBD1 for D (5 bases). Trimming shortened V by 5 bases and J by 2 bases, and 10 bases separated the two germline ends. This CDR3 contains 13 residues. Germline V CDR1 and CDR2: SGHTA, FQGNSA. The CDR3 loop reads CASSGTGTYEQYF. CDR3 nucleotide sequence: TGTGCCAGCAGCGGTACAGGCACCTACGAGCAGTACTTC.

V and J are TRBV7-2 and TRBJ2-7; perhaps TRBD2 as D (5 bases). Germline CDR1 and CDR2: SGHTA and FQGNSA. The CDR3 runs 16 residues. The V end lost 2 bases, the J end lost 2 bases, and 16 bases lay between the germline ends. CDR3 region: CASSLNAGILTYEQYF. The CDR3 bases are TGTGCCAGCAGCTTAAATGCCGGGATACTAACCTACGAGCAGTACTTC.

CDR3 region: CASRGAGGVPGEQFF. DNA of the CDR3: TGTGCCAGCAGGGGAGCGGGGGGCGTTCCCGGTGAGCAGTTCTTC. This chain links TRBV28 with TRBJ2-1, with 9 bases aligning to TRBD2. The V segment lost 6 bases and the J segment 9 bases; nucleotides outside the gene matches: 12. The germline gives CDR1 MDHEN, CDR2 SYDVKM. The CDR3 totals 15 residues.

V is TRBV10-3 and J is TRBJ1-2; possible D gene TRBD1, 5 bases. With 3 bases removed from V and 4 bases from J, the gap between germline ends came to 18 bases. The CDR3 is 16 amino acids. Germline CDR1 reads ENHRY; CDR2 reads SYGVKD. CDR3 sequence (DNA): TGTGCCATCAGTGACCCTAGCAATGGGGGGACCTATGGCTACACCTTC. It translates to CAISDPSNGGTYGYTF.

The rearrangement joins TRBV9 to TRBJ1-3, with D possibly being TRBD1 (5 bases). The CDR3 has 13 residues. V was trimmed by 0 bases and J by 7 bases, leaving 8 bases between them. Germline CDR1 is SGDLS and CDR2 is YYNGEE. Written as DNA, the CDR3 is TGTGCCAGCAGCGTAGACGGGGGGAACACCATATATTTT. It specifies CASSVDGGNTIYF. Supplemented by reference TRBV9 and TRBJ1-3, the full variable domain reads DSGVTQTPKHLITATGQRVTLRCSPRSGDLSVYWYQQSLDQGLQFLIQYYNGEERAKGNILERFSAQQFPDLHSELNLSSLELGDSALYFCASSVDGGNTIYFGEGSWLTVV.

The chain links TRBV7-2 to TRBJ1-2; 7 nucleotides line up with TRBD1. This CDR3 region has 13 residues. Germline loops: CDR1 SGHTA, CDR2 FQGNSA. The junction had 4 bases not matched to a gene; V was cut back by 4 bases and J by 5 bases. Written as DNA, the CDR3 is TGTGCCAGCAGCTATGGGACAGAATATGGCTACACCTTC. It translates to CASSYGTEYGYTF.

The J gene is TRBJ2-1, the V gene TRBV15; maybe TRBD2 (6 bases). The germline CDR1 and CDR2 sequences are LNHNV and YYDKDF (reference sequence). CDR3 length: 13 residues. V lost 6 bases and J lost 0, with 6 bases in between. The CDR3 protein is CATSSGSYNEQFF. The CDR3 nucleotides are TGTGCCACCAGTAGCGGCTCCTACAATGAGCAGTTCTTC.

The chain recombines TRBV19 with TRBJ2-7, with D possibly matching TRBD2 (5 bases). The CDR3 covers 13 residues. V lost 3 bases and J 5 bases, leaving 11 bases between the germline ends. From germline, CDR1 is LNHDA and CDR2 SQIVND (reference sequence). The chain's CDR3 is CASSMTGKDEQYF. The DNA for the CDR3 is TGTGCCAGTAGTATGACGGGAAAAGACGAGCAGTACTTC.